This T cell receptor (beta chain) was captured by sequencing in a study of T-cell memory formation after mild COVID-19. The study's findings and limits: Chiefly within CM and EM were the contracting CD4+ clones; CD8+ ones were within EMRA.

UMIs and sample barcodes were carried by the TCR alpha and TCR beta cDNA libraries that 5'RACE produced using constant-segment primers. A single record per CDR3 protein comes from TCRdb applying MiXCR to the 5' RACE reads. The data hold roughly 200,000 distinct CDR3 sequences, with about a fifth observed a single time. The CDR3 extends over 15 amino acids. V was pared by 4 bases and J by 7 bases, with 20 bases between. Germline V gene lookup returns CDR1 DFQATT and CDR2 SNEGSKA (reference sequence). This clonotype turned up a few times. Its cognate antigen is unknown. V is TRBV20-1 and J is TRBJ1-5; weak D call: TRBD1 (6 bases). The specimen sequenced was PBMCs or a T cell subset sorted from them (not recorded which). The clonotype originates from an adult woman who had mild COVID-19 (a few samples of this study predate the infection). Cell type and time point are not known. The CDR3: CSATVLGGLEQPQHF. The CDR3 region has the DNA TGCAGTGCTACCGTCCTGGGGGGCCTAGAACAGCCCCAGCATTTT.